Shown below are 20 T cell receptor beta chains from a single sample sequenced in a study of blood T cell repertoires in COVID-19. The protocol was immunoSEQ multiplex PCR, while the TCRdb copy is restricted to in-frame clones and leaves out a portion. The table shows approximately 210,000 clones, with 83% occurring only once. Sequences were obtained from peripheral blood. The receptors were sampled from a man aged 50-59 years with active or convalescent COVID-19.

V usage is TRBV14 and J usage is TRBJ1-1; maybe TRBD1 (5 bases). V was trimmed by 2 bases and J by 0 bases, leaving 10 bases between them. Germline V gene lookup returns CDR1 SGHDN and CDR2 FVKESK. This CDR3 is 15 amino acids long. The CDR3 spells CASSQTTGMNTEAFF. CDR3 nucleotide sequence: TGTGCCAGCAGCCAAACTACAGGAATGAACACTGAAGCTTTCTTT.

The chain is built from TRBV18 and TRBJ1-1; TRBD1 matches at 10 bases. Germline loops: CDR1 KGHSH, CDR2 LQKENI. The CDR3 extends over 18 amino acids. The junction had 9 bases not matched to a gene; V was cut back by 2 bases and J by 0 bases. CDR3 sequence reads: CASSPLGTGVLLNTEAFF. The DNA for the CDR3 is TGTGCCAGCTCACCATTGGGGACAGGGGTTTTGTTGAACACTGAAGCTTTCTTT.

This chain connects TRBV4-1 to TRBJ1-2; maybe TRBD1 (6 bases). Germline V gene sequence: CDR1 MGHRA, CDR2 YSYEKL. V lost 3 bases and J lost 8, with 25 bases in between. CDR3 length equals 17 residues. The CDR3, as DNA: TGCGCCAGCAGCCAGTTAAAATTTGATGGGACACCTCGGGGCTACACCTTC. It codes for CASSQLKFDGTPRGYTF.

The chain recombines TRBV28 with TRBJ1-4; D ambiguous. Trimming shortened V by 6 bases and J by 7 bases, and 15 bases separated the two germline ends. CDR3 length: 14 residues. Germline CDR1 is MDHEN and CDR2 is SYDVKM. The CDR3, as DNA: TGTGCCAGCAGCCTTGGTCGCAGGCCTGAAAAACTGTTTTTT. This codes for CASSLGRRPEKLFF. The full variable domain, rest sourced from reference TRBV28 and TRBJ1-4, is DVKVTQSSRYLVKRTGEKVFLECVQDMDHENMFWYRQDPGLGLRLIYFSYDVKMKEKGDIPEGYSVSREKKERFSLILESASTNQTSMYLCASSLGRRPEKLFFGSGTQLSVL.

V and J are TRBV28 and TRBJ2-7; a possible D gene is TRBD1 (6 bases). CDR1 MDHEN and CDR2 SYDVKM come from the germline V gene. V lost 4 bases and J lost 2, with 9 bases in between. The CDR3 loop spans 13 amino acids. For the CDR3, the DNA is TGTGCCAGCAGTTCCTACAGGGCCTACGAGCAGTACTTC. Translating it yields CASSSYRAYEQYF.

Note on this clone: The junction shows a germline mismatch at one end, possibly a read error. The chain couples TRBV7-7 to TRBJ1-2, with a tentative D call TRBD1 (6 bases). CDR3 length: 15 residues. Germline CDR1 reads SSHAT; CDR2 reads FNYEAQ (reference sequence). In nucleotides, the CDR3 is TGTGCTAGCAGCTTAATGGGGGCTAGGATGGGTGGCTACACCTTC. Translating gives CASSLMGARMGGYTF. Full variable domain (remainder filled in from reference TRBV7-7 and TRBJ1-2): GAGVSQSPRYKVTKRGQDVTLRCDPISSHATLYWYQQALGQGPEFLTYFNYEAQPDKSGLPSDRFSAERPEGSISTLTIQRTEQRDSAMYRCASSLMGARMGGYTFGSGTRLTVV.

The J gene is TRBJ2-4, the V gene TRBV23-1; the D gene is possibly TRBD2 (6 bases). TRBV23-1 is filed as an ORF, its function uncertain. V dropped 7 bases and J dropped 8 bases, with 18 bases sitting between them. The CDR3 covers 14 residues. In DNA form, the CDR3 reads TGCGCCAGCACCCATGGAGGGTGGAGGGACATTCAGTACTTC. It encodes CASTHGGWRDIQYF.

CDR3 sequence (DNA): TGTGCCAGCAGTCCAACAGGGGGCCCGATTAGCAATCAGCCCCAGCATTTT. This translates into CASSPTGGPISNQPQHF. V is TRBV5-5 and J is TRBJ1-5, with TRBD1 identical over 9 bases. This CDR3 contains 17 residues. Germline CDR1 and CDR2: SGHKS and YYEKEE (reference sequence). Trimming cost V 5 bases and J 0 bases; bases outside gene matches: 9.

This clone was counted a few times. This rearrangement joins TRBV2 to TRBJ2-7; D perhaps matches TRBD1 (6 bases). From germline, CDR1 is SNHLY and CDR2 FYNNEI. The length of the CDR3 is 14 residues. V was trimmed by 7 bases and J by 0 bases, leaving 13 bases between them. The CDR3, as DNA: TGTGCCAGCAAATGGACAGCGAGCTCCTACGAGCAGTACTTC. It translates to CASKWTASSYEQYF.

Only one count was recorded for this clone. The chain is built from TRBV9 and TRBJ2-1, with D possibly being TRBD2 (6 bases). Trimming left V 3 bases short and J 4 bases short, with 20 bases between. The germline V gene encodes CDR1 SGDLS and CDR2 YYNGEE. The CDR3 is 17 amino acids. This CDR3 reads CASSAHPGVRIYNEQFF. The CDR3 DNA follows: TGTGCCAGCAGCGCCCACCCGGGGGTTAGGATTTACAATGAGCAGTTCTTC.

This sequence joins TRBV4-1 and TRBJ2-7; 8 bases are a match to TRBD2. V lost 0 bases, J lost 4 bases, and 17 bases stayed unmatched. This CDR3 comprises 19 residues. Looked up from germline, CDR1 is MGHRA and CDR2 is YSYEKL. DNA of the CDR3: TGCGCCAGCAGCCAAGATAGGGCTAGCGGGCTTCCGGGCGGTTACGAGCAGTACTTC. Translating it yields CASSQDRASGLPGGYEQYF.

This chain joins TRBV24-1 and TRBJ2-5; TRBD2 matches at 14 bases. The CDR3 is 16 residues long. Germline V gene data show CDR1 as KGHDR and CDR2 as SFDVKD. V lost 7 bases and J lost 5; bases outside the gene matches: 8. CDR3: CATSGGLAGAWETQYF. Here the CDR3 DNA reads TGTGCCACCAGCGGGGGACTAGCGGGAGCCTGGGAGACCCAGTACTTC.

This clone has at least ten counts. V gene TRBV6-2 or TRBV6-3 combines with J gene TRBJ2-2; 9 bases fit TRBD2. J lost 3 bases, V lost 0 bases, and 5 bases had no gene match. CDR1 and CDR2 from the germline V gene are MNHEY and SVGEGT. The CDR3 spans 17 residues. For the CDR3, the DNA is TGTGCCAGCAGTTACTCGTCGCTAGCGGGGCACACCGGGGAGCTGTTTTTT. This translates into CASSYSSLAGHTGELFF.

The J gene is TRBJ2-2, the V gene TRBV29-1, with 8 bases aligning to TRBD2. Per germline, CDR1 SQVTM and CDR2 ANQGSEA. Unmatched junction bases numbered 7, after V lost 4 bases and J lost 6 bases. The CDR3 has 14 residues. Here the CDR3 DNA reads TGCAGCGTTGTCTGGCGGGAGGCCCCCGGGGAGCTGTTTTTT. This gives the protein CSVVWREAPGELFF.

The chain employs TRBV19 and TRBJ2-5; TRBD2 matches 10 bases. CDR1 is LNHDA, CDR2 SQIVND, per germline (reference sequence). This CDR3 has 14 amino acids. The V gene end was trimmed by 5 bases and the J gene end by 5 bases; junction bases not matched to a gene: 5. The CDR3 loop is CASSEASGSETQYF. As DNA, the CDR3 is TGTGCCAGTAGTGAGGCTAGCGGGAGCGAGACCCAGTACTTC. Full variable domain (remainder filled in from reference TRBV19 and TRBJ2-5): DGGITQSPKYLFRKEGQNVTLSCEQNLNHDAMYWYRQDPGQGLRLIYYSQIVNDFQKGDIAEGYSVSREKKESFPLTVTSAQKNPTAFYLCASSEASGSETQYFGPGTRLLVL.

The V and J genes are TRBV5-8 and TRBJ2-1; 12 bases match TRBD2. Germline-derived CDR1 and CDR2 are SGHTS and YDEGEE. The CDR3 is made up of 17 amino acids. Trimming cost V 2 bases and J 0 bases; bases outside gene matches: 3. The CDR3 reads CASSFRTSGDSYNEQFF. The CDR3 DNA sequence: TGTGCCAGCAGCTTTCGGACTAGCGGGGACTCCTACAATGAGCAGTTCTTC.

This clone occurred a few times. This chain links TRBV6-2 or TRBV6-3 with TRBJ1-3, with D possibly TRBD1 on 5 matching bases. Trimming removed 0 bases at V and 0 bases at J, with 9 bases between. CDR3 length: 16 residues. Looked up from germline, CDR1 is MNHEY and CDR2 is SVGEGT. Written as DNA, the CDR3 is TGTGCCAGCAGTTACTCTGGGGCCAACTCTGGAAACACCATATATTTT. The encoded protein is CASSYSGANSGNTIYF.

This chain links TRBV3-1 (or the pseudogene TRBV3-2) with TRBJ2-3, with D possibly being TRBD2 (5 bases). The CDR3 has 12 amino acids. Trimming cost V 8 bases and J 6 bases, with 12 bases left between them. Germline CDR1 reads LGHDT; CDR2 reads YNNKEL (reference sequence). CDR3 DNA sequence: TGTGCCAGCTCGGACTCCCGGGATACGCAGTATTTT. The encoded protein is CASSDSRDTQYF.

The rearrangement uses TRBV11-2 and TRBJ2-1, with 10 bases aligning to TRBD2. V was clipped by 3 bases and J by 2 bases; unmatched bases: 4. Per germline, CDR1 SGHAT and CDR2 FQNNGV. The CDR3 has 16 residues. CDR3 sequence (DNA): TGTGCCAGCAGCTTTATCGGGACTAGCGCCTACAATGAGCAGTTCTTC. Protein: CASSFIGTSAYNEQFF.

The gene calls are TRBV30 and TRBJ2-1; TRBD2 might be the D (6 bases). CDR1 and CDR2 from the germline V gene are GTSNPN and SVGIG (reference sequence). V was cut by 4 bases and J by 4 bases, with 17 bases left in between. The CDR3 is 15 amino acids. This CDR3 is CAWTSGTPLYNEQFF. The CDR3 DNA follows: TGTGCCTGGACCTCCGGGACTCCCCTTTACAATGAGCAGTTCTTC.